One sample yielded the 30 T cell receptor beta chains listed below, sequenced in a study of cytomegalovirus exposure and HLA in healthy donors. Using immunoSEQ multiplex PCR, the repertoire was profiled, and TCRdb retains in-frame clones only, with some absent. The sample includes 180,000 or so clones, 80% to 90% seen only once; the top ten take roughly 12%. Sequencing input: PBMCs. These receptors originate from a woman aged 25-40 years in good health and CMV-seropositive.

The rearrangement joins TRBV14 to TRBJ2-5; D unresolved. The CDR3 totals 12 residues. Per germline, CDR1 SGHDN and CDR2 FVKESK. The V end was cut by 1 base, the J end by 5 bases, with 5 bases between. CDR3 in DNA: TGTGCCAGCAGCCAAGCGGGTGAGACCCAGTACTTC. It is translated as CASSQAGETQYF. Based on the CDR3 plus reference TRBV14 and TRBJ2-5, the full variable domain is EAGVTQFPSHSVIEKGQTVTLRCDPISGHDNLYWYRRVMGKEIKFLLHFVKESKQDESGMPNNRFLAERTGGTYSTLKVQPAELEDSGVYFCASSQAGETQYFGPGTRLLVL.

DNA of the CDR3: TGTGCCAGCAGCTTAGTCAGGGCAGGCACCGGGGAGCTGTTTTTT. Translated, it gives CASSLVRAGTGELFF. V is TRBV11-2 and J is TRBJ2-2; possible D gene TRBD1, 5 bases. Germline CDR1 is SGHAT and CDR2 is FQNNGV. V lost 1 base to trimming and J lost 4 bases, with 10 bases between them. The CDR3 has 15 residues.

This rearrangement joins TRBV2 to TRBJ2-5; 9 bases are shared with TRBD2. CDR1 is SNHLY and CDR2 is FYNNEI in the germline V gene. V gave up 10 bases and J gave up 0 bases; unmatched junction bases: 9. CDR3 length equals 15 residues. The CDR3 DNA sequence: TGTGCCAATAGACTAGCGGATTTGGACCAAGAGACCCAGTACTTC. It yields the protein CANRLADLDQETQYF.

The CDR3 DNA is TGTGCCAGCAGTTTATCGTGGGGGCTGAACACTGAAGCTTTCTTT. Its protein product is CASSLSWGLNTEAFF. The rearrangement links TRBV27 to TRBJ1-1; perhaps TRBD1 as D (6 bases). CDR1 MNHEY and CDR2 SMNVEV come from the germline V gene (reference sequence). V lost 0 bases, J lost 0 bases, and 8 bases lay in between. This CDR3 spans 15 amino acids.

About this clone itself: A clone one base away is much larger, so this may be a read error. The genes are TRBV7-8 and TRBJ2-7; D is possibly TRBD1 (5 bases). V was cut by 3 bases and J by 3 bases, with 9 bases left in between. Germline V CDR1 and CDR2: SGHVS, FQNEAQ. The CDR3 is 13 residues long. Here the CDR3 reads CASSFGRDYEQYF. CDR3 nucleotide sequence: TGTGCCAGCAGCTTCGGCAGGGACTACGAGCAGTACTTC.

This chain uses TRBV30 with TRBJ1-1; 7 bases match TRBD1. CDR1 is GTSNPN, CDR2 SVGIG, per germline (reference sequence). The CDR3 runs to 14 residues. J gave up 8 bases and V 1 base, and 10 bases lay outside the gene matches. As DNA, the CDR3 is TGTGCCTGGAGTGGGACGACAGGGACAAGGGAAGCTTTCTTT. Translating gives CAWSGTTGTREAFF.

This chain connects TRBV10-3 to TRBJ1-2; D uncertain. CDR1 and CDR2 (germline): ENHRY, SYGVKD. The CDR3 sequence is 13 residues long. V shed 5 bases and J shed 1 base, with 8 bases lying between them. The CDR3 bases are TGTGCCATCAGTCCAGACATTAACTATGGCTACACCTTC. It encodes CAISPDINYGYTF.

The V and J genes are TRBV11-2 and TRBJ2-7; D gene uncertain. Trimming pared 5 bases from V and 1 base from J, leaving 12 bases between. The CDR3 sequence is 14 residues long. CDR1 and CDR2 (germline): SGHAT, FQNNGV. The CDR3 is CASSPFPYSYEQYF. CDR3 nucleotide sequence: TGTGCCAGCAGCCCTTTCCCTTATTCCTACGAGCAGTACTTC.

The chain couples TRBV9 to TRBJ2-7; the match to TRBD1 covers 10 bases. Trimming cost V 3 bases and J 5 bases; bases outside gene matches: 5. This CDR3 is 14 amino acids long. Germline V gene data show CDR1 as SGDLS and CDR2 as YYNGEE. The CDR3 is CASSGQGAPHEQYF. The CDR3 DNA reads TGTGCCAGCAGCGGACAGGGGGCGCCGCACGAGCAGTACTTC.

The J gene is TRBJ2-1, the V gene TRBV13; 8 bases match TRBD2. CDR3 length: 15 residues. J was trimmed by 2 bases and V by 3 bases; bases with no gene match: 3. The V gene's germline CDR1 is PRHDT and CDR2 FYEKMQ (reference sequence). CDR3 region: CASSLGTRAYNEQFF. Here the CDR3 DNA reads TGTGCCAGCAGCTTGGGGACTAGGGCCTACAATGAGCAGTTCTTC.

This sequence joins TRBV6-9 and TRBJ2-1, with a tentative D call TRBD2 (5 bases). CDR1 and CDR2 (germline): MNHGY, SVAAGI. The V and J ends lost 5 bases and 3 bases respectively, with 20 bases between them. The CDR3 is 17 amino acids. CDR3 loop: CASSHRRPSHVYNEQFF. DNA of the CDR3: TGTGCCAGCAGTCATCGACGACCTAGCCATGTCTACAATGAGCAGTTCTTC.

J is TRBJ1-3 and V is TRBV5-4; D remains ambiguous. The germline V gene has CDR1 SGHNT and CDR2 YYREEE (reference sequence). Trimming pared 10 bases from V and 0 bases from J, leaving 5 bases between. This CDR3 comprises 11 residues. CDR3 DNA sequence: TGTGCCGGCCACTCTGGAAACACCATATATTTT. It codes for CAGHSGNTIYF.

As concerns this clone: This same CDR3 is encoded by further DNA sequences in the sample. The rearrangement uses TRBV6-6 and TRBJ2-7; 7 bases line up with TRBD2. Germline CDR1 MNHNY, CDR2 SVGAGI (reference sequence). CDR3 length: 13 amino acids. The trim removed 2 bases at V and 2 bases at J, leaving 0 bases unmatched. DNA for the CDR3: TGTGCCAGCAGTTACGGGACTACCTACGAGCAGTACTTC. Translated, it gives CASSYGTTYEQYF.

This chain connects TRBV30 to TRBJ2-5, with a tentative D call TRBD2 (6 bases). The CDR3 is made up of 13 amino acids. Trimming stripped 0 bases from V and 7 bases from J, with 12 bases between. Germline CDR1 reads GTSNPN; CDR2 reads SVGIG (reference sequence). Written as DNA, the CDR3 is TGTGCCTGGAGTGTGGGGGGTTTGGGGACCCAGTACTTC. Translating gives CAWSVGGLGTQYF.

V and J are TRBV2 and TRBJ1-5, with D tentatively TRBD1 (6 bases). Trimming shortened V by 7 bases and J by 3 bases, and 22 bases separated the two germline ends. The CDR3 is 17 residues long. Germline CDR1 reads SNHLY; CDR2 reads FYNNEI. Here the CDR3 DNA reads TGTGCCAGCACCCCGGGAAGGAACAGGGCCCACAATCAGCCCCAGCATTTT. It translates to CASTPGRNRAHNQPQHF. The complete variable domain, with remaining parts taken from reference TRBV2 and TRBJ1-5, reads EPEVTQTPSHQVTQMGQEVILRCVPISNHLYFYWYRQILGQKVEFLVSFYNNEISEKSEIFDDQFSVERPDGSNFTLKIRSTKLEDSAMYFCASTPGRNRAHNQPQHFGDGTRLSIL.

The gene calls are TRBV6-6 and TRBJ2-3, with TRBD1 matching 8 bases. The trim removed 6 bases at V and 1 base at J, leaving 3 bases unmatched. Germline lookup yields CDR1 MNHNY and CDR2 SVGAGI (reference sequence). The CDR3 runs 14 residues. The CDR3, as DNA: TGTGCCAGCAGCGAGGGACAGGGCACAGATACGCAGTATTTT. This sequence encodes CASSEGQGTDTQYF.

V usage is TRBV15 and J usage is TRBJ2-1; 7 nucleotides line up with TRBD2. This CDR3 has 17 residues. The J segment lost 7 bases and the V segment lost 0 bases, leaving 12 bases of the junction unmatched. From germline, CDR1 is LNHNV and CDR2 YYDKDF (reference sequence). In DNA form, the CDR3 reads TGTGCCACCAGCAGAGATTGGGTAGGCGGGAGTAGGAATGAGCAGTTCTTC. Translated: CATSRDWVGGSRNEQFF.

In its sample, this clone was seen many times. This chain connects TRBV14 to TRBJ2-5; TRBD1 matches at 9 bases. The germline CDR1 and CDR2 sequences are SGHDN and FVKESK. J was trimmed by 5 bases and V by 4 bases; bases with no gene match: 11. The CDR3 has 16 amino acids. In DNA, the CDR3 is TGTGCCAGCAGCCGGACCGGGACAGGGATCAGGGAGACCCAGTACTTC. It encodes CASSRTGTGIRETQYF.

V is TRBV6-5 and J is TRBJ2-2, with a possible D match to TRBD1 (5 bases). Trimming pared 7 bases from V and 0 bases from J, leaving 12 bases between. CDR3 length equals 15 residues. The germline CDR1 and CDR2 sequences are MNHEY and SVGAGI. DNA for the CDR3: TGTGCCAGCAAACAGGACGGACCGAACACCGGGGAGCTGTTTTTT. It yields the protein CASKQDGPNTGELFF.

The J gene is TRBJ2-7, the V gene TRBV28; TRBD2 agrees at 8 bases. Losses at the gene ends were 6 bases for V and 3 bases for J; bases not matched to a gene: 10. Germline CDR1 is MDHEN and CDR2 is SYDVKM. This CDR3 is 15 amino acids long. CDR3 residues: CASSSSGSAFYEQYF. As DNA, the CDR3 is TGTGCCAGCAGCAGCAGCGGGAGCGCCTTCTACGAGCAGTACTTC. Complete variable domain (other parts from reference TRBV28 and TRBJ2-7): DVKVTQSSRYLVKRTGEKVFLECVQDMDHENMFWYRQDPGLGLRLIYFSYDVKMKEKGDIPEGYSVSREKKERFSLILESASTNQTSMYLCASSSSGSAFYEQYFGPGTRLTVT.

CDR3 in amino acids: CATSSPSGMFAEAFF. The CDR3, as DNA: TGTGCCACCAGCAGTCCTTCGGGAATGTTCGCTGAAGCTTTCTTT. The gene calls are TRBV15 and TRBJ1-1; no firm D call. V was clipped by 3 bases and J by 6 bases, with 17 bases between them. CDR1 and CDR2 (germline): LNHNV, YYDKDF (reference sequence). The CDR3 contains 15 residues.

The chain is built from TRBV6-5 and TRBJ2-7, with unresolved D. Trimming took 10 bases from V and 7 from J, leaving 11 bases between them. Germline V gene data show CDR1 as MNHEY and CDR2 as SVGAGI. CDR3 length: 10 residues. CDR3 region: CAIGSREQYF. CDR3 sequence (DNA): TGTGCCATCGGTTCGAGGGAGCAGTACTTC.

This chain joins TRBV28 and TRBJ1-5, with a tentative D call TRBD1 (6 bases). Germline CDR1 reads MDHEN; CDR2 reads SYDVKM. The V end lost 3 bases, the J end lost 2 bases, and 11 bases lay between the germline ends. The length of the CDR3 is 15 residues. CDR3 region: CASSLTSGGNQPQHF. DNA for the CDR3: TGTGCCAGCAGTTTGACCTCAGGGGGCAATCAGCCCCAGCATTTT.

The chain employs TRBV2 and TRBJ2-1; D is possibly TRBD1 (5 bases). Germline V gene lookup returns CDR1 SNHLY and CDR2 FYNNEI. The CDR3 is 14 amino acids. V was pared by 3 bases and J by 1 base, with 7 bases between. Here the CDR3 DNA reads TGTGCCAGCAGTGATCAGGGATCCTACAATGAGCAGTTCTTC. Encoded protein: CASSDQGSYNEQFF.

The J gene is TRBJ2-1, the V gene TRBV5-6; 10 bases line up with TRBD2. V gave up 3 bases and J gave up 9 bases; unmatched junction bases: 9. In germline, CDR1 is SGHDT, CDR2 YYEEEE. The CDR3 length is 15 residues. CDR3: CASSSVTSGSGEQFF. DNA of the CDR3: TGTGCCAGCAGCTCGGTGACTAGCGGGTCCGGTGAGCAGTTCTTC.

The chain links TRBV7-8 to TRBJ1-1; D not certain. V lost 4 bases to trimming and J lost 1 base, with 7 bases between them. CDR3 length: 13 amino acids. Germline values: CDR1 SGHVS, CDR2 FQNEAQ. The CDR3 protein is CASSWAENTEAFF. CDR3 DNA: TGTGCCAGCAGCTGGGCAGAGAACACTGAAGCTTTCTTT.

CDR3: CASSQDRGSYEQYF. In DNA form, the CDR3 reads TGCGCCAGCAGCCAAGATCGGGGCTCCTACGAGCAGTACTTC. The chain couples TRBV4-1 to TRBJ2-7; D perhaps matches TRBD2 (5 bases). V lost 0 bases and J 0 bases, leaving 6 bases between the germline ends. From germline, CDR1 is MGHRA and CDR2 YSYEKL. The CDR3 is made up of 14 amino acids.

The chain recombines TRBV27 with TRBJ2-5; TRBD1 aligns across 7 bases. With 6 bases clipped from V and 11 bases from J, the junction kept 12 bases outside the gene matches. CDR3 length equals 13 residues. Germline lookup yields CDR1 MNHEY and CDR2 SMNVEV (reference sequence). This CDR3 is CASSFDRDGGQYF. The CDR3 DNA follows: TGTGCCAGCAGCTTTGACAGGGATGGGGGTCAGTACTTC.

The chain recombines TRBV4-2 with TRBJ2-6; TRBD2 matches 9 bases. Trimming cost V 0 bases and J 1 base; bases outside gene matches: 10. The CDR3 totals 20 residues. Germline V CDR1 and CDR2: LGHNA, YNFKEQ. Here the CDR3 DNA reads TGTGCCAGCAGCCAAGACCCTCAGGTAGCGGGAGCTTCTGGGGCCAACGTCCTGACTTTC. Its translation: CASSQDPQVAGASGANVLTF.

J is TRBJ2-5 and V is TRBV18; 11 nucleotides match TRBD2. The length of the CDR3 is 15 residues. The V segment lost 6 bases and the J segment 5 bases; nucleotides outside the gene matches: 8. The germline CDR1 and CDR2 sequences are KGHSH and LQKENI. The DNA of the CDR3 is TGTGCCAGCTCCCATAGCGGGAGGGCCTGGGAGACCCAGTACTTC. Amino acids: CASSHSGRAWETQYF.